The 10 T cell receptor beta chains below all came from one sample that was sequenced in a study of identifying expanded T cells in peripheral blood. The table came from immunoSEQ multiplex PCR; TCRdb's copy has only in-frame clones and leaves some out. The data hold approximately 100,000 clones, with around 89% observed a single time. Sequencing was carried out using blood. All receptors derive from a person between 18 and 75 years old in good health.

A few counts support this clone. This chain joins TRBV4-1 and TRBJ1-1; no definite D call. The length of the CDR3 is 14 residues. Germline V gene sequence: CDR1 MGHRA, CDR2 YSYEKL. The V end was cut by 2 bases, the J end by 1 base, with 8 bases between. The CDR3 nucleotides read TGCGCCAGCAGCCAACAAACGCAGAACACTGAAGCTTTCTTT. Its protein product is CASSQQTQNTEAFF.

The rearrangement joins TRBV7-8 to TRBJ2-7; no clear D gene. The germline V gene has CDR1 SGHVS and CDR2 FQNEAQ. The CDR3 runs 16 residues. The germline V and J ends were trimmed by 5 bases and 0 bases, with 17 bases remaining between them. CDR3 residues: CASSPAGGQGSYEQYF. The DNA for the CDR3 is TGTGCCAGCAGCCCCGCCGGCGGTCAAGGCTCCTACGAGCAGTACTTC.

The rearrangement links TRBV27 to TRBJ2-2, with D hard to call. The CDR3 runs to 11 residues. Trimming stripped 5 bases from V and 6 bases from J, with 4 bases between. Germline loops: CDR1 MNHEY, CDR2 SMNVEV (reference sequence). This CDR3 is CASSAAGELFF. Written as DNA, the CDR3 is TGTGCCAGCAGTGCAGCCGGGGAGCTGTTTTTT.

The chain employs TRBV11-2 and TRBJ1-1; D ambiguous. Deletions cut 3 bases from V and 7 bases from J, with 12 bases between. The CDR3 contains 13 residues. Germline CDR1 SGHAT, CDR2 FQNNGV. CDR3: CASSLDIIGEAFF. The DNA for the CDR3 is TGTGCCAGCAGCTTGGATATAATCGGTGAAGCTTTCTTT.

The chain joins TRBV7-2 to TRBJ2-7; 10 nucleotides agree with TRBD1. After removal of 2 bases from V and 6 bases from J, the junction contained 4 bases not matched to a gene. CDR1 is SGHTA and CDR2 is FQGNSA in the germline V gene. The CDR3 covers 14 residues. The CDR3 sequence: CASSLSGTGVEQYF. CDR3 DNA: TGTGCCAGCAGCTTATCCGGGACAGGGGTCGAGCAGTACTTC.

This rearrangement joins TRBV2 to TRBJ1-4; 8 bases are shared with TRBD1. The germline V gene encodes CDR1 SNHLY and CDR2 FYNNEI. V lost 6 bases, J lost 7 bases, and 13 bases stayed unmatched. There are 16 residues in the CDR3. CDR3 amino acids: CASSPGTGRLGEKLFF. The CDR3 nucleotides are TGTGCCAGCAGCCCCGGGACAGGTCGTTTGGGTGAAAAACTGTTTTTT.

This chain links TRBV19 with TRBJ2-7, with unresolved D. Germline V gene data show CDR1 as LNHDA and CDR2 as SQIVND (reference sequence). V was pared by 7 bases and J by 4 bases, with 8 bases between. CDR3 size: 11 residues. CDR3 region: CASTTTYEQYF. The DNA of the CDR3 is TGTGCCAGTACCACCACATACGAGCAGTACTTC.

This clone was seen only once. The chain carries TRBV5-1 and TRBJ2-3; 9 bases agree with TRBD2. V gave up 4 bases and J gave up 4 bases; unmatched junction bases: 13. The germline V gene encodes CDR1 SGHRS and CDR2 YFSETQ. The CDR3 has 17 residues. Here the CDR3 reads CASSVGLAGRVPDTQYF. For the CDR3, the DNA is TGCGCCAGCAGCGTGGGTCTAGCGGGGAGGGTTCCAGATACGCAGTATTTT.

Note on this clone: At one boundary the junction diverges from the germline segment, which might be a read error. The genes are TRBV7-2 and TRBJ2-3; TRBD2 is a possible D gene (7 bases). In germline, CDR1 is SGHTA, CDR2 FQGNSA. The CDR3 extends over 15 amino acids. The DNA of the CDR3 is TGTGCGAGCAGGGGAGGGATTACTTTCACAGATACGCAGTATTTT. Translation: CASRGGITFTDTQYF.

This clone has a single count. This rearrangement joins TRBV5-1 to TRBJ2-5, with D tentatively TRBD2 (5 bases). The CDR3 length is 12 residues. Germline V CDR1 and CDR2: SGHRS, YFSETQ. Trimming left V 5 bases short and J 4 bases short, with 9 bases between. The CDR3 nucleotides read TGCGCCAGCAGGACGGGGTTAGAGACCCAGTACTTC. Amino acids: CASRTGLETQYF.